This paragraph reports one T cell receptor (beta chain). The data belong to a study of blood T cell repertoires in COVID-19. Assay used: immunoSEQ multiplex PCR; TCRdb lists only in-frame clones, some missing. In the table there are roughly 480,000 clones, roughly nine tenths of which are singletons. This CDR3 is built from 18 residues. Trimming at V came to 2 bases and at J to 2 bases, leaving 14 bases not matched to a gene. The germline gives CDR1 LGHDT, CDR2 YNNKEL (reference sequence). Sequenced material: peripheral blood. This clonotype was obtained from a man younger than 35 with COVID-19, enrolled during active disease. The genes are TRBV3-1 (or the pseudogene TRBV3-2) and TRBJ2-7; TRBD2 agrees at 8 bases. The CDR3 nucleotides are TGTGCCAGCAGCCAAACCCCCAGGGAGAACGGGAGGGCCTACGAGCAGTACTTC. Translated, it gives CASSQTPRENGRAYEQYF.